The clone carrying this TCR beta chain was seen at least ten times. Its specificity is not known. The sample is drawn from a study of T cells in Graves' hyperthyroidism and ophthalmopathy. Trimming at V came to 4 bases and at J to 4 bases, leaving 9 bases not matched to a gene. Germline-derived CDR1 and CDR2 are MNHEY and SMNVEV (reference sequence). The CDR3 is made up of 16 amino acids. The study's findings and limits: Ophthalmopathy, which appeared later, was predicted by the model a median 6.5 months before onset. The majority of expanded thyroid clonotypes above 0.001 also appeared in blood.

Patients having uncontrolled infection, another autoimmune disease, pregnancy or lactation were not included. Clinicians diagnosed patients from clinical symptoms, serum thyroxine and TRAb, thyroid ultrasound and orbital computed tomography. Authors of the study amplified TCR beta CDR3 regions from RNA transcripts. In the first-round RT-PCR of the TCR CDR3, the HTBI primer set was used. Using its own MiXCR run on the multiplex PCR reads, TCRdb lists one record per CDR3 protein. The table has some 490,000 distinct CDR3 sequences, 20% to 25% seen once; the top ten hold 45% to 55%. This clonotype was sampled from a woman aged 70-85 years with Graves' ophthalmopathy. Specimen: blood. The rearrangement links TRBV27 to TRBJ2-3; 9 bases match TRBD1. This chain's CDR3 is CASSSLPGQGSDTQYF. The CDR3 DNA follows: TGTGCCAGCAGTTCCCTACCGGGACAGGGTTCAGATACGCAGTATTTT.